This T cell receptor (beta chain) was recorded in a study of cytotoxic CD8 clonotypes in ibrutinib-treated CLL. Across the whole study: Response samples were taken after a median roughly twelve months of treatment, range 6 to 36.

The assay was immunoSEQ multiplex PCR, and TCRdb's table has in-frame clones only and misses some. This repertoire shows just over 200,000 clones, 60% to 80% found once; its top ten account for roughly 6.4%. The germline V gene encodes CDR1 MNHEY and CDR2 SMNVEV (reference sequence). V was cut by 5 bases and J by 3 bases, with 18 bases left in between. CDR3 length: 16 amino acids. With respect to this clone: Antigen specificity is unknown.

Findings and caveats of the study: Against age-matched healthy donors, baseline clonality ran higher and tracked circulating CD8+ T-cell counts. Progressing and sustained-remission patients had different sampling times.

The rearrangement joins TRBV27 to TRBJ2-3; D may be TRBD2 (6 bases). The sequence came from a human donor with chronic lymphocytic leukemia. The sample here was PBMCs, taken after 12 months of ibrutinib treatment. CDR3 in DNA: TGTGCCAGCAGTCGCATCCCGGGGGTAGTAACAGATACGCAGTATTTT. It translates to CASSRIPGVVTDTQYF.